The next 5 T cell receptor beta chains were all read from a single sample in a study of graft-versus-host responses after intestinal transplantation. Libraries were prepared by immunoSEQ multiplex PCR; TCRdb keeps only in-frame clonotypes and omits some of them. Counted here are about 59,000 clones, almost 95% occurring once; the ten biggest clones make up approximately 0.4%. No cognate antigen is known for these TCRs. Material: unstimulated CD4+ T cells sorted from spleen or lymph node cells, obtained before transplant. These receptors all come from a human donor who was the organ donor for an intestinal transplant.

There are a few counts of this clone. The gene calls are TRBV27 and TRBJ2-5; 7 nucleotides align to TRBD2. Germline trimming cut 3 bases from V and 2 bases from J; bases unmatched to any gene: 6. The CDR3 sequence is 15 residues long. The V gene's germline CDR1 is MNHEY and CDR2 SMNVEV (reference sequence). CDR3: CASSFGGLGQETQYF. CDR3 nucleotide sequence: TGTGCCAGCAGTTTTGGCGGACTAGGACAAGAGACCCAGTACTTC.

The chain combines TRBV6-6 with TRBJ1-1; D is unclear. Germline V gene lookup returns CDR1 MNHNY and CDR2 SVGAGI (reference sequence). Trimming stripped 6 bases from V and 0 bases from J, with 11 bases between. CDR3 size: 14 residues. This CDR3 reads CASSLQRMNTEAFF. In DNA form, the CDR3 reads TGTGCCAGCAGCTTACAAAGAATGAACACTGAAGCTTTCTTT.

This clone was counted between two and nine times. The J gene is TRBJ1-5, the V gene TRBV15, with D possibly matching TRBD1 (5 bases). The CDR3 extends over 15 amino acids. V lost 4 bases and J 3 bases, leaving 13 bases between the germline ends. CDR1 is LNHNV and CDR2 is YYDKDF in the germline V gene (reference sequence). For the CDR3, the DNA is TGTGCCACCAGCACCGGGGCTTCAAACAATCAGCCCCAGCATTTT. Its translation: CATSTGASNNQPQHF.

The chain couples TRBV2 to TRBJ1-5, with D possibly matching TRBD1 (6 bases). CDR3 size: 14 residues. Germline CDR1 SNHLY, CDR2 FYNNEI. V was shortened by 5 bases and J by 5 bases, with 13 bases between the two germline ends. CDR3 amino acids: CASSRTGKDQPQHF. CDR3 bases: TGTGCCAGCAGTCGAACAGGGAAGGATCAGCCCCAGCATTTT.

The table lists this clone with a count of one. In DNA, the CDR3 is TGTGCCAGCAGCTTAGGCAACTACTATGGCTACACCTTC. Amino acid sequence: CASSLGNYYGYTF. The genes are TRBV7-2 and TRBJ1-2; D remains ambiguous. The V gene's germline CDR1 is SGHTA and CDR2 FQGNSA. V lost 1 base to trimming and J lost 3 bases, with 6 bases between them. The CDR3 consists of 13 residues.